These 22 T cell receptor beta chains were all obtained from the same sample, sequenced in a study of T cell changes during pregnancy in multiple sclerosis. Data came from immunoSEQ multiplex PCR; TCRdb stores just in-frame clones and leaves some out. The repertoire holds about 51,000 clones, with around 93% as singletons. The sample consisted of peripheral blood, taken in the second trimester of pregnancy. The receptors shown here come from a female donor with multiple sclerosis, enrolled in a pregnancy study.

J is TRBJ1-2 and V is TRBV9; D not certain. The V and J ends lost 4 bases and 6 bases respectively, with 13 bases between them. CDR1 and CDR2 (germline): SGDLS, YYNGEE. The CDR3 is made up of 13 amino acids. CDR3 DNA: TGTGCCAGCAGCCCCGCCGCGCCCCATGGCTACACCTTC. Protein sequence: CASSPAAPHGYTF.

The count of this clone is one. The chain recombines TRBV7-2 with TRBJ2-7; the D gene is possibly TRBD2 (6 bases). Trimming took 2 bases from V and 2 from J, leaving 10 bases between them. The CDR3 is 14 residues long. In germline, CDR1 is SGHTA, CDR2 FQGNSA. CDR3 loop: CASSLYGTPYEQYF. DNA of the CDR3: TGTGCCAGCAGCTTATACGGGACTCCCTACGAGCAGTACTTC.

The chain recombines TRBV6-5 with TRBJ2-5, with TRBD2 matching 11 bases. CDR1 is MNHEY and CDR2 is SVGAGI in the germline V gene. This CDR3 is built from 15 residues. With 0 bases clipped from V and 3 bases from J, the junction kept 0 bases outside the gene matches. In DNA, the CDR3 is TGTGCCAGCAGTTACTCGACTAGCGGGGAAGAGACCCAGTACTTC. Translated, it gives CASSYSTSGEETQYF.

J is TRBJ2-3 and V is TRBV11-3; D is unresolved. Trimming left V 3 bases short and J 0 bases short, with 13 bases between. Per the germline V gene, CDR1 is SGHNT and CDR2 is YENEEA. The CDR3 runs 16 residues. CDR3 DNA sequence: TGTGCCAGCAGCTTTTCAACGGTGAGAAGCACAGATACGCAGTATTTT. It yields the protein CASSFSTVRSTDTQYF.

V and J are TRBV4-3 and TRBJ2-7; D not resolved. Germline V gene sequence: CDR1 LGHNA, CDR2 YSLEER. Trimming removed 0 bases at V and 2 bases at J, with 11 bases between. CDR3 length: 15 amino acids. This chain's CDR3 is CASSQESEKTYEQYF. CDR3 coding DNA: TGCGCCAGCAGCCAAGAGTCGGAGAAAACCTACGAGCAGTACTTC.

J is TRBJ2-1 and V is TRBV29-1; TRBD2 aligns across 7 bases. This CDR3 region has 13 residues. The V gene's germline CDR1 is SQVTM and CDR2 ANQGSEA. The trim removed 5 bases at V and 10 bases at J, leaving 11 bases unmatched. Here the CDR3 reads CSVLSSGPPEQFF. CDR3 nucleotide sequence: TGCAGCGTTCTCTCTAGCGGTCCCCCGGAGCAGTTCTTC.

This chain links TRBV13 with TRBJ2-5; D is undetermined. The tail of the sequence fits TRBJ2-7 better, so the J call may be wrong. Germline V gives CDR1 PRHDT, CDR2 FYEKMQ (reference sequence). The CDR3 covers 12 residues. The CDR3 spells CASSLGLGEQYF. DNA of the CDR3: TGTGCCAGCAGCTTAGGACTGGGCGAGCAGTACTTC.

The chain employs TRBV25-1 and TRBJ2-7, with 10 bases lining up with TRBD1. The V gene's germline CDR1 is MGHDK and CDR2 SYGVNS. This CDR3 contains 15 residues. The ends lost 4 bases at V and 0 bases at J; junction bases unmatched: 3. Here the CDR3 reads CASSAGQGISYEQYF. The CDR3 nucleotides are TGTGCCAGCAGTGCGGGACAGGGGATCTCCTACGAGCAGTACTTC.

The V call is TRBV7-2, the J call TRBJ1-2; 7 nucleotides line up with TRBD1. The germline V gene has CDR1 SGHTA and CDR2 FQGNSA. After removal of 0 bases from V and 4 bases from J, the junction contained 8 bases not matched to a gene. The CDR3 has 16 amino acids. The CDR3 DNA is TGTGCCAGCAGCTTAGCGACCACAGGGGCTGGCTATGGCTACACCTTC. Its protein product is CASSLATTGAGYGYTF.

The V call is TRBV5-5, the J call TRBJ2-1, with D perhaps TRBD2 (6 bases). V dropped 0 bases and J dropped 7 bases, with 11 bases sitting between them. This CDR3 region has 14 residues. Per germline, CDR1 SGHKS and CDR2 YYEKEE (reference sequence). CDR3 in DNA: TGTGCCAGCAGCTTGGGGGGCGGGACGAATGAGCAGTTCTTC. Translation gives CASSLGGGTNEQFF.

This chain links TRBV6-5 with TRBJ2-1; 10 bases fit TRBD2. With 2 bases clipped from V and 7 bases from J, the junction kept 5 bases outside the gene matches. The CDR3 length is 15 residues. CDR1 MNHEY and CDR2 SVGAGI come from the germline V gene. CDR3 sequence (DNA): TGTGCCAGCAGTTACCTAGCGGGAGTGAAGAATGAGCAGTTCTTC. Amino acid sequence: CASSYLAGVKNEQFF.

J is TRBJ2-3 and V is TRBV11-1, with D possibly being TRBD1 (6 bases). The CDR3 is made up of 17 amino acids. Germline assignment: CDR1 SGHAT and CDR2 FQDESV (reference sequence). V gave up 3 bases and J gave up 0 bases, with 16 bases separating them. CDR3 protein: CASSFQDSATSTDTQYF. CDR3 in DNA: TGTGCCAGCAGCTTCCAGGACAGCGCTACGAGCACAGATACGCAGTATTTT.

This rearrangement joins TRBV6-1 to TRBJ1-1; possible D gene TRBD1, 5 bases. Per the germline V gene, CDR1 is MNHNS and CDR2 is SASEGT. This CDR3 has 16 amino acids. The ends were cut back, 2 bases at V and 5 bases at J, with 18 bases in the middle. CDR3 nucleotides: TGTGCCAGCAGTGAAAATATCAGGGTATATGGGACTGAAGCTTTCTTT. Translated, it gives CASSENIRVYGTEAFF.

This chain connects TRBV2 to TRBJ2-1, with D tentatively TRBD2 (6 bases). Germline V gives CDR1 SNHLY, CDR2 FYNNEI. Trimming took 0 bases from V and 0 from J, leaving 15 bases between them. The CDR3 length is 18 residues. DNA of the CDR3: TGTGCCAGCAGTGAAGCGCTTTTAGCGGTTAGCTCCTACAATGAGCAGTTCTTC. It yields the protein CASSEALLAVSSYNEQFF.

Only one count was recorded for this clone. J is TRBJ2-2 and V is TRBV5-1; 10 bases align to TRBD2. V dropped 1 base and J dropped 5; count of bases not matched to a gene: 5. Germline CDR1 and CDR2: SGHRS and YFSETQ. CDR3 size: 16 residues. CDR3 loop: CASSLTSGTNTGELFF. The CDR3 coding sequence is TGCGCCAGCAGCTTGACTAGCGGGACTAATACCGGGGAGCTGTTTTTT.

The chain is built from TRBV28 and TRBJ2-3; 9 bases are shared with TRBD2. After removal of 1 base from V and 0 bases from J, the junction contained 8 bases not matched to a gene. Germline V gene data show CDR1 as MDHEN and CDR2 as SYDVKM. There are 18 residues in the CDR3. CDR3 sequence: CASSLSLALAGSTDTQYF. The CDR3, as DNA: TGTGCCAGCAGTTTATCCTTGGCGCTAGCGGGAAGCACAGATACGCAGTATTTT.

The genes are TRBV7-2 and TRBJ2-5, with 14 bases aligning to TRBD2. The V and J ends lost 5 bases and 5 bases, in that order; junction bases with no gene match: 7. The CDR3 is made up of 16 amino acids. Germline V gene sequence: CDR1 SGHTA, CDR2 FQGNSA. The CDR3 sequence: CASSRGGLAGVETQYF. In DNA form, the CDR3 reads TGTGCCAGCAGCAGGGGGGGACTAGCGGGAGTGGAGACCCAGTACTTC. Full variable domain (remainder filled in from reference TRBV7-2 and TRBJ2-5): GAGVSQSPSNKVTEKGKDVELRCDPISGHTALYWYRQSLGQGLEFLIYFQGNSAPDKSGLPSDRFSAERTGGSVSTLTIQRTQQEDSAVYLCASSRGGLAGVETQYFGPGTRLLVL.

The CDR3 DNA is TGCGCCAGCAGCCAAGATCGGGGTAGCAGCGCAGATACGCAGTATTTT. This encodes CASSQDRGSSADTQYF. The rearrangement links TRBV4-3 to TRBJ2-3; D perhaps matches TRBD2 (5 bases). Per the germline V gene, CDR1 is LGHNA and CDR2 is YSLEER. With 0 bases removed from V and 4 bases from J, the gap between germline ends came to 14 bases. The CDR3 runs to 16 residues.

This clone occurred once. This chain joins TRBV9 and TRBJ2-5; 11 nucleotides match TRBD2. CDR3 length: 16 amino acids. The germline CDR1 and CDR2 sequences are SGDLS and YYNGEE. V was pared by 3 bases and J by 3 bases, with 7 bases of the junction left unmatched. This CDR3 is CASSGYGTSGKETQYF. Written as DNA, the CDR3 is TGTGCCAGCAGCGGATACGGGACTAGCGGAAAAGAGACCCAGTACTTC.

This chain uses TRBV7-9 with TRBJ1-5; 8 nucleotides line up with TRBD1. V was pared by 5 bases and J by 5 bases, with 8 bases of the junction left unmatched. The CDR3 runs to 15 residues. Germline CDR1 SEHNR, CDR2 FQNEAQ (reference sequence). The CDR3 reads CASSQSDRGDQPQHF. The CDR3 DNA reads as TGTGCCAGCAGCCAAAGCGACAGGGGAGATCAGCCCCAGCATTTT. The full variable domain, its missing parts supplied by reference TRBV7-9 and TRBJ1-5, is DTGVSQNPRHKITKRGQNVTFRCDPISEHNRLYWYRQTLGQGPEFLTYFQNEAQLEKSRLLSDRFSAERPKGSFSTLEIQRTEQGDSAMYLCASSQSDRGDQPQHFGDGTRLSIL.

The chain employs TRBV7-3 and TRBJ2-7, with D perhaps matching TRBD2 (6 bases). The V and J ends lost 2 bases and 2 bases respectively, with 10 bases between them. The length of the CDR3 is 14 residues. The germline CDR1 and CDR2 sequences are SGHTA and FQGTGA. CDR3 protein: CASSLDGGTYEQYF. CDR3 nucleotides: TGTGCCAGCAGCTTAGACGGGGGTACCTACGAGCAGTACTTC.

This clone occurred once. The chain employs TRBV30 and TRBJ1-5; weak D call: TRBD1 (5 bases). CDR3 length: 14 amino acids. CDR1 GTSNPN and CDR2 SVGIG come from the germline V gene (reference sequence). Trimming removed 1 base from V and 9 bases from J, with 16 bases in between. The CDR3 loop reads CAWSADGGVRPQHF. CDR3 in DNA: TGTGCCTGGAGTGCGGACGGGGGGGTTCGGCCCCAGCATTTT.